What follows describes a single TCR beta chain. The antigen is unknown. These data are taken from a study of human T cells and chemical hapten exposure. Overall study findings and caveats: There was no change with DPC sensitization in TCRs above 1 in 1000 frequency.

The CDR3 is made up of 14 amino acids. Per the germline V gene, CDR1 is KGHSY and CDR2 is FQNENV. V was pared by 7 bases and J by 7 bases, with 14 bases between. Authors' methods: Sampled TCR counts reached a median of roughly 98,000 per sample, with values ranging from 23,224 to 690,600. MiXCR was run by TCRdb on the RACE reads, yielding one entry per CDR3 protein. These V and J calls rely on TCRdb rather than the paper's analysis. The top ten hold roughly 9.8% of the sample, which has more than 65,000 distinct CDR3 sequences, around 30% seen once. Regarding time point: patch test 1, 2 weeks after DPC sensitization. Treatment noted: therapeutic diphenylcyclopropenone sensitization with weekly scalp DPC. The drawing of blood occurred before each patch test was applied.

This sequence joins TRBV16 and TRBJ1-6; tentative D call: TRBD1 (6 bases). This sequence was found in a man aged 35 to 55 with alopecia areata. Some clones in this sample may be carry-over from other donors' samples. The input for sequencing was whole blood, taken in connection with sensitization to the hapten diphenylcyclopropenone (DPC). This chain's CDR3 is CASTSQGMNSPLHF. For the CDR3, the DNA is TGTGCCAGCACCTCACAGGGAATGAATTCACCCCTCCACTTT.